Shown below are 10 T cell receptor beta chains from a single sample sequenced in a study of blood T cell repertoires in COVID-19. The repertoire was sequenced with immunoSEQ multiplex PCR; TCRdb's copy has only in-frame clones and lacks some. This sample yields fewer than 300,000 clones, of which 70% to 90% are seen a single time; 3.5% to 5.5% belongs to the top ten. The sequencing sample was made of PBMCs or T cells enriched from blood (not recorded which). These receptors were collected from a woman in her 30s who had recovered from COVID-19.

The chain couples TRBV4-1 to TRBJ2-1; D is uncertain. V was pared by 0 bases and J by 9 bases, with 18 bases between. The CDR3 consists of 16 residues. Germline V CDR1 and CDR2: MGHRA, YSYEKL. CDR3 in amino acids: CASSQEPKSGLREQFF. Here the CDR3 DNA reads TGCGCCAGCAGCCAAGAACCGAAGTCGGGTCTGCGTGAGCAGTTCTTC.

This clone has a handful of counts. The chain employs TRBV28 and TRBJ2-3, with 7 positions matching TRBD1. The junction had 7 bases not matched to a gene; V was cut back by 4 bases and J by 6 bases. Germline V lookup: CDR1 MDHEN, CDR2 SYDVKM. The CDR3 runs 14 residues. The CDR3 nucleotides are TGTGCCAGCAGTTCGGGACAGCCGAGGGATACGCAGTATTTT. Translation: CASSSGQPRDTQYF. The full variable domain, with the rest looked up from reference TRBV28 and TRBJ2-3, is DVKVTQSSRYLVKRTGEKVFLECVQDMDHENMFWYRQDPGLGLRLIYFSYDVKMKEKGDIPEGYSVSREKKERFSLILESASTNQTSMYLCASSSGQPRDTQYFGPGTRLTVL.

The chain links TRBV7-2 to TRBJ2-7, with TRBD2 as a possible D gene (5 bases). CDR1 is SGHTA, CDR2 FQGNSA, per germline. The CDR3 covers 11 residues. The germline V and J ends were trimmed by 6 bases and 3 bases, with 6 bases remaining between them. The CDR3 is CASRSGYEQYF. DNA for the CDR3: TGTGCCAGCAGAAGCGGCTACGAGCAGTACTTC.

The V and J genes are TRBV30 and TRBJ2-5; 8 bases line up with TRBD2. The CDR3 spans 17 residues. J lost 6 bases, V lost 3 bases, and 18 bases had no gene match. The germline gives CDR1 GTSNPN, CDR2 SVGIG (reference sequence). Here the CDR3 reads CAWRSREAGVSPQTQYF. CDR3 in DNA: TGTGCCTGGAGGAGTCGGGAAGCGGGAGTTTCCCCGCAGACCCAGTACTTC.

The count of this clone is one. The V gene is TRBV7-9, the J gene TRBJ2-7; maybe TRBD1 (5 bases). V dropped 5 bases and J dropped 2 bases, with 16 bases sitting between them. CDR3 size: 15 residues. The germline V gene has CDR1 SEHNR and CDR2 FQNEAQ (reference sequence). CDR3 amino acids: CASSPSQGITYEQYF. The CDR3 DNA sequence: TGTGCCAGCAGCCCTTCTCAGGGAATCACCTACGAGCAGTACTTC. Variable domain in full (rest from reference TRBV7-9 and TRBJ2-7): DTGVSQNPRHKITKRGQNVTFRCDPISEHNRLYWYRQTLGQGPEFLTYFQNEAQLEKSRLLSDRFSAERPKGSFSTLEIQRTEQGDSAMYLCASSPSQGITYEQYFGPGTRLTVT.

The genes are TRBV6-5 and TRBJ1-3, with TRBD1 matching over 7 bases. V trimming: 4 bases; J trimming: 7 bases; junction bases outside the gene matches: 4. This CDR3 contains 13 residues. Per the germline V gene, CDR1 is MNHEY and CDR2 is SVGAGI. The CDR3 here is CASSSGQANTIYF. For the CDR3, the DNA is TGTGCCAGCAGTTCTGGACAGGCGAACACCATATATTTT.

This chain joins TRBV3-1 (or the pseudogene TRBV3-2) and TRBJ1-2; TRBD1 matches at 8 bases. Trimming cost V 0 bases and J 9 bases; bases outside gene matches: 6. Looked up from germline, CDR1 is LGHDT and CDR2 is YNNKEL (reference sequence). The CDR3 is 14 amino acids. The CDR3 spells CASSQDSGGMSYTF. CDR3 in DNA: TGTGCCAGCAGCCAAGATTCAGGGGGCATGAGCTACACCTTC.

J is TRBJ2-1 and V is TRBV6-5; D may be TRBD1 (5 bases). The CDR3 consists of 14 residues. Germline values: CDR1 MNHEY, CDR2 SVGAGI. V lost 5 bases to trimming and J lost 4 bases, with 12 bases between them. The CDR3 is CASSPLTGYNEQFF. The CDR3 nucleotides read TGTGCCAGCAGTCCCCTCACAGGATACAATGAGCAGTTCTTC.

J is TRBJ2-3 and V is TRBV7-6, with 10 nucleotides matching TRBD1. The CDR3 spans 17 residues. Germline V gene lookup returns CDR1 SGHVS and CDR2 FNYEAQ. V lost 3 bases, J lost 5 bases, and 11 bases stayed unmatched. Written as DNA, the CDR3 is TGTGCCAGCAGCTTTCCCGGGACAGGGGAGGCGGAAGATACGCAGTATTTT. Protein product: CASSFPGTGEAEDTQYF.

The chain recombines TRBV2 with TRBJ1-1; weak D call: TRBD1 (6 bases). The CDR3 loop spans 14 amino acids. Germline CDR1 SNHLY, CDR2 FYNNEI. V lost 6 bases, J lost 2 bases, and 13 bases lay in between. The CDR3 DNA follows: TGTGCCAGCAGCCGGGACATCGGAAACACTGAAGCTTTCTTT. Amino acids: CASSRDIGNTEAFF.